Listed below are T cell receptor beta chains from one sample, sequenced in a study of blood T cell repertoires in COVID-19. Assay: immunoSEQ multiplex PCR; the TCRdb copy retains only in-frame clones and omits some. The sample includes 90,000 to 120,000 clones, about three quarters of them seen just once. Sequencing input: peripheral blood. All receptors derive from a man between 65 and 80 years old with acute or convalescent COVID-19. The CDR3 runs from the conserved cysteine through the conserved F or W. A D gene is named only where the DNA matches it firmly. The listing skips clone size in some rows; elsewhere it reads once, few, many or a size class.

CDR3 protein: CASSGGQGGVTQYF; CDR3 DNA: TGCGCCAGCAGTGGTGGGCAGGGAGGGGTTACGCAGTATTTT; J gene: TRBJ2-3; V gene: TRBV10-1; clone size: few; D gene: TRBD2
CDR3 protein: CASSSAGQGGSEKLFF; CDR3 DNA: TGTGCCAGCAGCTCGGCCGGACAGGGAGGGTCTGAAAAACTGTTTTTT; J gene: TRBJ1-4; V gene: TRBV7-2; clone size: NA; D gene: TRBD1
CDR3 protein: CASSLEGGGNTEAFF; CDR3 DNA: TGTGCCAGCAGCCTCGAAGGGGGCGGGAACACTGAAGCTTTCTTT; J gene: TRBJ1-1; V gene: TRBV2; clone size: once; D gene: TRBD1
CDR3 protein: CASSEKGVDTEAFF; CDR3 DNA: TGTGCCAGCAGTGAAAAGGGAGTGGACACTGAAGCTTTCTTT; J gene: TRBJ1-1; V gene: TRBV2; clone size: NA; D gene: NA
CDR3 protein: CASSDLGQINQPQHF; CDR3 DNA: TGTGCCAGCAGTGATTTGGGACAGATCAATCAGCCCCAGCATTTT; J gene: TRBJ1-5; V gene: TRBV2; clone size: once; D gene: TRBD1
CDR3 protein: CASSYEGADDDYGYTF; CDR3 DNA: TGTGCCAGCAGTTACGAGGGGGCGGACGATGACTATGGCTACACCTTC; J gene: TRBJ1-2; V gene: TRBV6-5; clone size: NA; D gene: TRBD1
CDR3 protein: CASSPYSLSATNEKLFF; CDR3 DNA: TGTGCCAGTAGTCCTTATTCCTTGTCAGCAACTAATGAAAAACTGTTTTTT; J gene: TRBJ1-4; V gene: TRBV19; clone size: NA; D gene: NA
CDR3 protein: CASSQDRGLGGSYEQYF; CDR3 DNA: TGTGCCAGCAGCCAAGATAGGGGACTAGGGGGGTCCTACGAGCAGTACTTC; J gene: TRBJ2-7; V gene: TRBV3-1/TRBV3-2; clone size: NA; D gene: TRBD2
CDR3 protein: CASSKIGVEQYF; CDR3 DNA: TGTGCCAGCAGTAAAATAGGAGTCGAGCAGTACTTC; J gene: TRBJ2-7; V gene: TRBV27; clone size: NA; D gene: NA
CDR3 protein: CASSIVGQGTEKLFF; CDR3 DNA: TGTGCCAGTAGTATAGTGGGGCAGGGGACGGAAAAACTGTTTTTT; J gene: TRBJ1-4; V gene: TRBV19; clone size: NA; D gene: NA
CDR3 protein: CASSFGTLNTEAFF; CDR3 DNA: TGTGCCAGCAGCTTCGGGACATTGAACACTGAAGCTTTCTTT; J gene: TRBJ1-1; V gene: TRBV5-6; clone size: NA; D gene: NA
CDR3 protein: CASSLQGAGYGYTF; CDR3 DNA: TGTGCCAGCAGCCTCCAGGGGGCTGGCTATGGCTACACCTTC; J gene: TRBJ1-2; V gene: TRBV3-1/TRBV3-2; clone size: NA; D gene: TRBD1
CDR3 protein: CASSPGLAGGNEQFF; CDR3 DNA: TGTGCCAGCAGCCCCGGACTAGCGGGGGGCAATGAGCAGTTCTTC; J gene: TRBJ2-1; V gene: TRBV6-5; clone size: NA; D gene: TRBD2
CDR3 protein: CASSPRQGKNTGELFF; CDR3 DNA: TGTGCCAGCAGCCCCCGGCAGGGGAAAAACACCGGGGAGCTGTTTTTT; J gene: TRBJ2-2; V gene: TRBV7-6; clone size: NA; D gene: NA
CDR3 protein: CASSLGVHSEGALTGELFF; CDR3 DNA: TGTGCCAGCAGCTTAGGTGTGCACAGCGAGGGGGCGCTTACCGGGGAGCTGTTTTTT; J gene: TRBJ2-2; V gene: TRBV7-6; clone size: NA; D gene: TRBD1
CDR3 protein: CASSFRAGDTEAFF; CDR3 DNA: TGTGCCAGCAGCTTTCGGGCAGGGGACACTGAAGCTTTCTTT; J gene: TRBJ1-1; V gene: TRBV5-6; clone size: NA; D gene: NA
CDR3 protein: CASSLGQLTDTQYF; CDR3 DNA: TGCGCCAGCAGCTTGGGACAGCTCACAGATACGCAGTATTTT; J gene: TRBJ2-3; V gene: TRBV5-1; clone size: NA; D gene: NA
CDR3 protein: CASSLGDREYEQYF; CDR3 DNA: TGTGCCAGCAGCTTGGGGGACAGGGAGTACGAGCAGTACTTC; J gene: TRBJ2-7; V gene: TRBV5-5; clone size: once; D gene: TRBD1
CDR3 protein: CASSVEVVAGGSQFF; CDR3 DNA: TGTGCCAGCAGCGTAGAGGTAGTAGCGGGGGGGTCTCAGTTCTTC; J gene: TRBJ2-1; V gene: TRBV9; clone size: NA; D gene: TRBD2
CDR3 protein: CASSLVAGTGELFF; CDR3 DNA: TGTGCCAGCAGCTTAGTAGCGGGCACCGGGGAGCTGTTTTTT; J gene: TRBJ2-2; V gene: TRBV11-3; clone size: NA; D gene: TRBD2
CDR3 protein: CASSESGTEYEQFF; CDR3 DNA: TGTGCCAGCAGTGAATCGGGGACAGAATATGAGCAGTTCTTC; J gene: TRBJ2-1; V gene: TRBV25-1; clone size: NA; D gene: TRBD1
CDR3 protein: CASSLTGGLDGEQFF; CDR3 DNA: TGCGCCAGCAGCTTAACAGGGGGCCTAGATGGTGAGCAGTTCTTC; J gene: TRBJ2-1; V gene: TRBV5-1; clone size: once; D gene: TRBD1
CDR3 protein: CASTRLPDTQYF; CDR3 DNA: TGTGCCAGCACTCGTCTCCCAGATACGCAGTATTTT; J gene: TRBJ2-3; V gene: TRBV2; clone size: NA; D gene: NA
CDR3 protein: CASSPALGLAGGPSDTQYF; CDR3 DNA: TGTGCCAGCTCACCGGCGTTGGGACTAGCGGGGGGGCCCTCAGATACGCAGTATTTT; J gene: TRBJ2-3; V gene: TRBV18; clone size: NA; D gene: TRBD2
CDR3 protein: CASSVTTGGGNTIYF; CDR3 DNA: TGTGCCAGCAGCGTAACCACAGGGGGCGGAAACACCATATATTTT; J gene: TRBJ1-3; V gene: TRBV9; clone size: few; D gene: TRBD1
CDR3 protein: CASILSGLAGGTGELFF; CDR3 DNA: TGTGCCAGTATCCTTTCCGGACTAGCGGGGGGGACCGGGGAGCTGTTTTTT; J gene: TRBJ2-2; V gene: TRBV19; clone size: NA; D gene: TRBD2
CDR3 protein: CASSSSGGAYEQYF; CDR3 DNA: TGCGCCAGCAGCTCTAGCGGGGGGGCCTACGAGCAGTACTTC; J gene: TRBJ2-7; V gene: TRBV5-1; clone size: NA; D gene: TRBD2
CDR3 protein: CASSKSGGPDTQYF; CDR3 DNA: TGTGCCAGCAGCAAATCGGGGGGTCCAGATACGCAGTATTTT; J gene: TRBJ2-3; V gene: TRBV11-2; clone size: few; D gene: TRBD2
CDR3 protein: CSALQGKGNTGELFF; CDR3 DNA: TGCAGCGCCCTACAGGGAAAGGGGAACACCGGGGAGCTGTTTTTT; J gene: TRBJ2-2; V gene: TRBV29-1; clone size: NA; D gene: NA
CDR3 protein: CASSANRDSSPLHF; CDR3 DNA: TGTGCCAGCAGCGCGAACCGGGACAGTTCACCCCTCCACTTT; J gene: TRBJ1-6; V gene: TRBV7-2; clone size: few; D gene: TRBD1
CDR3 protein: CASSQSTLGSNQPQHF; CDR3 DNA: TGTGCCAGCAGCCAATCCACGTTGGGCAGCAATCAGCCCCAGCATTTT; J gene: TRBJ1-5; V gene: TRBV3-1/TRBV3-2; clone size: NA; D gene: NA
CDR3 protein: CASSVVTEGGYTF; CDR3 DNA: TGTGCCAGCAGCGTAGTAACAGAGGGCGGCTACACCTTC; J gene: TRBJ1-2; V gene: TRBV9; clone size: NA; D gene: NA
CDR3 protein: CASSHTLAGASTDTQYF; CDR3 DNA: TGTGCCAGCAGCCATACCTTAGCGGGGGCTAGCACAGATACGCAGTATTTT; J gene: TRBJ2-3; V gene: TRBV4-2; clone size: NA; D gene: TRBD2
CDR3 protein: CASSVGPGTEAFF; CDR3 DNA: TGTGCCAGCAGCGTAGGGCCGGGCACTGAAGCTTTCTTT; J gene: TRBJ1-1; V gene: TRBV9; clone size: NA; D gene: NA
CDR3 protein: CASSSPRGSGNTIYF; CDR3 DNA: TGTGCCAGCAGTTCGCCCAGGGGCTCCGGAAACACCATATATTTT; J gene: TRBJ1-3; V gene: TRBV28; clone size: NA; D gene: NA
CDR3 protein: CASSGQTTNEKLFF; CDR3 DNA: TGTGCCAGCTCAGGACAGACAACTAATGAAAAACTGTTTTTT; J gene: TRBJ1-4; V gene: TRBV7-8; clone size: NA; D gene: NA
CDR3 protein: CASSRTGSWDEKLFF; CDR3 DNA: TGTGCCAGTAGCCGCACAGGGTCGTGGGATGAAAAACTGTTTTTT; J gene: TRBJ1-4; V gene: TRBV19; clone size: few; D gene: NA
CDR3 protein: CASSSFRVADTQYF; CDR3 DNA: TGTGCCAGCTCAAGCTTCAGGGTTGCAGATACGCAGTATTTT; J gene: TRBJ2-3; V gene: TRBV18; clone size: NA; D gene: NA